This TCR beta chain is from a study of spatial heterogeneity in lung cancer. In its sample, this clonotype ranks as medium-sized. Its antigen is as yet unknown. TCRdb independently ran MiXCR on the 5' RACE reads; one entry per CDR3 protein. The sample contains roughly 4,800 distinct CDR3 sequences, 8% to 9.5% of which appear only once. CDR1 is MNHEY, CDR2 SVGEGT, per germline. This CDR3 is built from 12 residues. Trimming cost V 2 bases and J 9 bases, with 5 bases left between them. Sample time point: sample taken at primary tumor resection. Overall study results and limits: In tumors, expanded intratumoral alpha and beta TCR counts tracked mutation counts.

The origin of this receptor is a male donor with early-stage non-small cell lung cancer. The rearrangement joins TRBV6-2 or TRBV6-3 to TRBJ1-6; D remains unclear. The starting material was lung tumor tissue, obtained at surgery. In DNA form, the CDR3 reads TGTGCCAGCAGTTACATGCGTTCACCCCTCCACTTT. This encodes CASSYMRSPLHF.